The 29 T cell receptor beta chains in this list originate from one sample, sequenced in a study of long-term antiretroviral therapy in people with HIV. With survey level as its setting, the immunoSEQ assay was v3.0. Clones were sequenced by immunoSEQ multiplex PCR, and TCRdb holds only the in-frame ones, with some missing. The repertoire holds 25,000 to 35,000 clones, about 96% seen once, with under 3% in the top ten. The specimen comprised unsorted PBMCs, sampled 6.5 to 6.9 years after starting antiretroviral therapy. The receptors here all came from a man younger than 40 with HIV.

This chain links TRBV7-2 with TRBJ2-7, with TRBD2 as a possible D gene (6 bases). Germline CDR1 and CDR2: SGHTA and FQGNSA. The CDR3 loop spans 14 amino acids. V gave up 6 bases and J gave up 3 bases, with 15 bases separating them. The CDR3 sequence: CASSLTGLYYEQYF. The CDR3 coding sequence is TGTGCCAGCAGTCTTACGGGACTTTACTACGAGCAGTACTTC.

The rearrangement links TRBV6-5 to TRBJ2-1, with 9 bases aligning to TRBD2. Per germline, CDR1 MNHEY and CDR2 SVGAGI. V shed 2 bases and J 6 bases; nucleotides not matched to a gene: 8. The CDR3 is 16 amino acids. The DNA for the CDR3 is TGTGCCAGCAGTTACCTTAGCGGGGGTAAGATCAATGAGCAGTTCTTC. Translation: CASSYLSGGKINEQFF.

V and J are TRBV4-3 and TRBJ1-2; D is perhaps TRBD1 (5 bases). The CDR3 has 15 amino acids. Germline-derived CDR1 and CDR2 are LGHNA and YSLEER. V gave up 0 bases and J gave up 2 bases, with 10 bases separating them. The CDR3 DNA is TGCGCCAGCAGCCAAGAAACGGGACGGAACTATGGCTACACCTTC. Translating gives CASSQETGRNYGYTF.

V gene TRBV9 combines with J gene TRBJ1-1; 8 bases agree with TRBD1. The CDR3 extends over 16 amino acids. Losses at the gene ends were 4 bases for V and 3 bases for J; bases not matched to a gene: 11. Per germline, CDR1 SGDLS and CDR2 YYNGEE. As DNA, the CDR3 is TGTGCCAGCAGCCCACGACAGGGGACGTTGTACACTGAAGCTTTCTTT. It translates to CASSPRQGTLYTEAFF.

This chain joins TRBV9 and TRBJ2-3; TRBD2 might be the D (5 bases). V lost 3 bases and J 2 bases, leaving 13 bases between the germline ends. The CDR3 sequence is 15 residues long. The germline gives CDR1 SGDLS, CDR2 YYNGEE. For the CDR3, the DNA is TGTGCCAGCAGCGAGCTACTAGTAGACACAGATACGCAGTATTTT. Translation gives CASSELLVDTDTQYF.

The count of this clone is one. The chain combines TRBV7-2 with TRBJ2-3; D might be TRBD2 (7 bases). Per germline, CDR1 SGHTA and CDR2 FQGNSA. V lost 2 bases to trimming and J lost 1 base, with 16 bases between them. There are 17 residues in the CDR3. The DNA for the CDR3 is TGTGCCAGCAGCTTACTCCTAGGGGGGAGGGGCACAGATACGCAGTATTTT. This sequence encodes CASSLLLGGRGTDTQYF.

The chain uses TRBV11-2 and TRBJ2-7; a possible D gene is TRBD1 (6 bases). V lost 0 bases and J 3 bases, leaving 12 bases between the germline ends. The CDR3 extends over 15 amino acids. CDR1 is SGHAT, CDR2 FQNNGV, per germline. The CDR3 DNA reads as TGTGCCAGCAGCTTAGAAACAGGGTCAGACTACGAGCAGTACTTC. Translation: CASSLETGSDYEQYF.

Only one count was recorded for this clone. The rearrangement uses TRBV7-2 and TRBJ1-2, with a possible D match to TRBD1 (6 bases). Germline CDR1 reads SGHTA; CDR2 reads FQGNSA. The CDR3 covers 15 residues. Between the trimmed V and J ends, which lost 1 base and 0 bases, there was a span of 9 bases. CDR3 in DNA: TGTGCCAGCAGCTTAGAGTCAGGGGCTAACTATGGCTACACCTTC. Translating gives CASSLESGANYGYTF.

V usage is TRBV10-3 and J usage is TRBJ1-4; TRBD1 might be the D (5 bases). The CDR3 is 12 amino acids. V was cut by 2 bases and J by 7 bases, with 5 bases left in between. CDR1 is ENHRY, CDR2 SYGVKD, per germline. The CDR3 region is CAISERGEKLFF. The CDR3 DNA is TGTGCCATCAGTGAGAGGGGTGAAAAACTGTTTTTT.

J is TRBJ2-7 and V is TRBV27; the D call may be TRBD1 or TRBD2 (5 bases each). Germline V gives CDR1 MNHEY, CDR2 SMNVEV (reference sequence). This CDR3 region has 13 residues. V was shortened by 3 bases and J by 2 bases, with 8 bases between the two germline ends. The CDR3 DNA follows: TGTGCCAGCAGTTTGAGGGGCGCCTACGAGCAGTACTTC. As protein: CASSLRGAYEQYF.

The CDR3 loop is CASRGTGGNSPLHF. CDR3 nucleotide sequence: TGTGCCAGCAGAGGGACTGGGGGGAATTCACCCCTCCACTTT. The chain carries TRBV6-5 and TRBJ1-6, with D possibly TRBD1 on 5 matching bases. Germline lookup yields CDR1 MNHEY and CDR2 SVGAGI. V lost 6 bases, J lost 7 bases, and 13 bases lay in between. The CDR3 is made up of 14 amino acids.

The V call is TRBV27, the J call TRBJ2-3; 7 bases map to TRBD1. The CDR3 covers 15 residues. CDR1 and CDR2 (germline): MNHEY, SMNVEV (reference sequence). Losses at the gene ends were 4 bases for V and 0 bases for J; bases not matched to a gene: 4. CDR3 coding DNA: TGTGCCAGCAGTTGGGACAGTTCTAGCACAGATACGCAGTATTTT. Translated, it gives CASSWDSSSTDTQYF.

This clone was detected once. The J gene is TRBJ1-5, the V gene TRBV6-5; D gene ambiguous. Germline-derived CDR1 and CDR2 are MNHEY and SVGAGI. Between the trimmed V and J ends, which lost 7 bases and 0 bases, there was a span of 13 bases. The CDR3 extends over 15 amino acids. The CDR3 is CASIKNSDSNQPQHF. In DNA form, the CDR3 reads TGTGCCAGCATAAAGAACAGCGATAGCAATCAGCCCCAGCATTTT.

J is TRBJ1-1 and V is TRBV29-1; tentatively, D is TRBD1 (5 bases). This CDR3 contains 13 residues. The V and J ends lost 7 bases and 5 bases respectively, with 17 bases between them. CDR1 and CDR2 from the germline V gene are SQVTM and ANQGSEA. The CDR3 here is CSANRGGETEAFF. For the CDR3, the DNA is TGCAGCGCGAACCGGGGGGGGGAAACTGAAGCTTTCTTT.

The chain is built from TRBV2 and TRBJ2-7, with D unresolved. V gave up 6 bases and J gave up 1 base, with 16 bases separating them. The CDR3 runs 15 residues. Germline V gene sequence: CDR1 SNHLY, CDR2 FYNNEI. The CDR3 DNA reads TGTGCCAGCAGGGCGATCTCTTCCTCTTCCTACGAGCAGTACTTC. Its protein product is CASRAISSSSYEQYF.

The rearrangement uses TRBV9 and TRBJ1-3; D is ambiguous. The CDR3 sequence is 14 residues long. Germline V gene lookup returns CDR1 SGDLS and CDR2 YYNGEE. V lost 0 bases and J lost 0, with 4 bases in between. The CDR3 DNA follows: TGTGCCAGCAGCGTAGAGGGCTCTGGAAACACCATATATTTT. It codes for CASSVEGSGNTIYF.

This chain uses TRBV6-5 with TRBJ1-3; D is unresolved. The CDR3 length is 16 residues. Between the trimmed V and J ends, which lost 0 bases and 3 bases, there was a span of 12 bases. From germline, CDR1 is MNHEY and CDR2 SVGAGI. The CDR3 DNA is TGTGCCAGCAGTTACTCGCTCCGGGAGGGTGGAAACACCATATATTTT. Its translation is CASSYSLREGGNTIYF.

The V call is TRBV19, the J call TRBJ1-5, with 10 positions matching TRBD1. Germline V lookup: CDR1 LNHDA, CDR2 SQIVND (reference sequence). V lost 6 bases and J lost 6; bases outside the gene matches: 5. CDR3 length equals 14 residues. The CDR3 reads CASSGDRGVQPQHF. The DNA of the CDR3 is TGTGCCAGTAGCGGGGACAGGGGCGTTCAGCCCCAGCATTTT.

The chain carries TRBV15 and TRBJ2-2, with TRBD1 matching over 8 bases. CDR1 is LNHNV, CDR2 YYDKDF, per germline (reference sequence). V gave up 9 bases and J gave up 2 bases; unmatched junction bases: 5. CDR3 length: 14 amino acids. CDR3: CATADRVNTGELFF. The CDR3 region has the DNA TGTGCCACGGCGGACAGGGTCAACACCGGGGAGCTGTTTTTT.

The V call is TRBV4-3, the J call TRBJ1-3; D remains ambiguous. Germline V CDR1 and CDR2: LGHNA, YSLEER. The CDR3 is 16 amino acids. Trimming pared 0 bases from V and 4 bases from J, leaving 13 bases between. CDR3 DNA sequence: TGCGCCAGCAGCCAAGATCCGGAACTTATCGGAAACACCATATATTTT. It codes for CASSQDPELIGNTIYF.

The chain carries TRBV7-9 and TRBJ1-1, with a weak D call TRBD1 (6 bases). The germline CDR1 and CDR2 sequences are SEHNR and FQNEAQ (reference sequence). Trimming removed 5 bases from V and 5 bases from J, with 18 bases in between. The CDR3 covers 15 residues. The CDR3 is CASSRRTVLRTEAFF. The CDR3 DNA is TGTGCCAGCAGCCGCCGGACAGTCCTAAGGACTGAAGCTTTCTTT.

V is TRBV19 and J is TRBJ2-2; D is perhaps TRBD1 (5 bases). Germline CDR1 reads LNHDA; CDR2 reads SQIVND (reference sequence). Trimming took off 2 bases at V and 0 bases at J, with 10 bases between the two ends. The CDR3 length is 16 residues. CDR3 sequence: CASSIQGSTNTGELFF. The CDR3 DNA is TGTGCCAGTAGTATACAGGGAAGTACGAACACCGGGGAGCTGTTTTTT.

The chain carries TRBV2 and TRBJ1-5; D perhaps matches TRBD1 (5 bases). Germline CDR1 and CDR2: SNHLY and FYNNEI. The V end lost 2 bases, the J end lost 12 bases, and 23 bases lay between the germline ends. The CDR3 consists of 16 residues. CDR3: CASSELRWGGPGFQHF. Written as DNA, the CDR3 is TGTGCCAGCAGTGAATTAAGGTGGGGCGGCCCGGGGTTCCAGCATTTT.

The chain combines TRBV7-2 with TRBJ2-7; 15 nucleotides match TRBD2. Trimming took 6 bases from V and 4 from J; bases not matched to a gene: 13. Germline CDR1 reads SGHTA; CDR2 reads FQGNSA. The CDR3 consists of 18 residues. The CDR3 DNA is TGTGCCAGCAGTCGGACTAGCGGGAGGGGAGGGGGGTCTTACGAGCAGTACTTC. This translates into CASSRTSGRGGGSYEQYF.

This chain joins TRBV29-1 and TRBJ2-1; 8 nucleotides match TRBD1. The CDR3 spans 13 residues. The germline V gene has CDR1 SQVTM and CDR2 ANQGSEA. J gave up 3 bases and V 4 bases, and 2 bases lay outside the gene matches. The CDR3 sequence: CSVVGTGYNEQFF. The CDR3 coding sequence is TGCAGCGTTGTAGGGACAGGCTACAATGAGCAGTTCTTC.

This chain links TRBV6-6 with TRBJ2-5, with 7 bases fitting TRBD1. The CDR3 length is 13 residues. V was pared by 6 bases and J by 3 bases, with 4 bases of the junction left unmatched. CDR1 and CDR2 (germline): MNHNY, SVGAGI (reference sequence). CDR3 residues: CASSPDREETQYF. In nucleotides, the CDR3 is TGTGCCAGCAGCCCAGACAGGGAAGAGACCCAGTACTTC.

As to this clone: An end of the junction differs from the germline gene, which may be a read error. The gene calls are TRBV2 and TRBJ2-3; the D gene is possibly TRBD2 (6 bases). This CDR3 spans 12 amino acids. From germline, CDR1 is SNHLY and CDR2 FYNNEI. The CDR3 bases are TGTGCCAGCAGCGAAGGGACTTCTACGCAGTATTTT. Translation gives CASSEGTSTQYF.

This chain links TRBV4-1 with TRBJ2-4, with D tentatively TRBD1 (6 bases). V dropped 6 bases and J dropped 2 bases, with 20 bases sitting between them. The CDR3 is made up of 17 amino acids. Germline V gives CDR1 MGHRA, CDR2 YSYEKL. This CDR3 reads CASRQGMARGSKNIQYF. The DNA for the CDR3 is TGCGCCAGCAGGCAGGGGATGGCAAGAGGGTCCAAAAACATTCAGTACTTC.

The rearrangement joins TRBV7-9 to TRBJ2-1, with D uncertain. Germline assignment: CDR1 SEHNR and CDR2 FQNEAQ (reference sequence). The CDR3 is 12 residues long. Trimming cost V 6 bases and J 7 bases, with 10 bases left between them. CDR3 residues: CASRTSRNEQFF. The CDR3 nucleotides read TGTGCCAGCAGAACCTCTAGAAATGAGCAGTTCTTC.